The 32 T cell receptor beta chains presented below share a single source sample, sequenced in a study of CD8 T cells in ankylosing spondylitis. Study-level points and caveats: The study identified a TCR beta motif of several highly homologous variants that appeared characteristic of ankylosing spondylitis blood.

TCRdb redid the calling of the 5' RACE reads with MiXCR, one entry per CDR3 protein. The data show some 85,000 distinct CDR3 sequences, with roughly 10% seen just once and more than 30% held by the top ten. Which antigens these TCRs recognize remains unknown. Material for sequencing was blood, either unsorted or a sorted T cell fraction (not recorded which). The receptor source for this set is a male donor with ankylosing spondylitis.

This clonotype was picked up a small number of times. The chain uses TRBV5-6 and TRBJ2-7; D possibly corresponds to TRBD1 (5 bases). CDR3 size: 13 residues. The ends were cut back, 4 bases at V and 3 bases at J, with 11 bases in the middle. Germline V gene sequence: CDR1 SGHDT, CDR2 YYEEEE. The CDR3 region is CASSPTDSYEQYV. In DNA, the CDR3 is TGTGCCAGCAGCCCAACTGACAGCTACGAGCAGTACGTC.

The V and J genes are TRBV7-9 and TRBJ2-3, with 10 bases matching TRBD1. The CDR3 runs to 16 residues. The J segment lost 4 bases and the V segment lost 3 bases, leaving 7 bases of the junction unmatched. Looked up from germline, CDR1 is SEHNR and CDR2 is FQNEAQ (reference sequence). DNA for the CDR3: TGTGCCAGCAGCTTCCCGGACAGGGGGGTCCCAGATACGCAGTATTTT. It codes for CASSFPDRGVPDTQYF.

This clonotype was picked up many times. J is TRBJ2-1 and V is TRBV13; no definite D call. Germline CDR1 PRHDT, CDR2 FYEKMQ (reference sequence). There are 13 residues in the CDR3. V was pared by 5 bases and J by 6 bases, with 11 bases between. CDR3 sequence: CASSPTLGNEQFF. In nucleotides, the CDR3 is TGTGCCAGCAGCCCAACCCTGGGCAATGAGCAGTTCTTC.

This clonotype was counted a few times. V usage is TRBV7-2 and J usage is TRBJ2-3, with D unresolved. V was cut by 5 bases and J by 6 bases, with 9 bases left in between. The CDR3 covers 12 residues. Germline V CDR1 and CDR2: SGHTA, FQGNSA. The CDR3 here is CASSPNGDTQYF. For the CDR3, the DNA is TGTGCCAGCAGCCCAAATGGGGATACGCAGTATTTT.

Many counts were recorded for this clonotype. This chain links TRBV29-1 with TRBJ2-5; tentatively, D is TRBD1 or TRBD2 (5 bases each). CDR3 size: 13 residues. Germline CDR1 is SQVTM and CDR2 is ANQGSEA. V was shortened by 4 bases and J by 1 base, with 10 bases between the two germline ends. The CDR3 loop is CSVVGDGQETQYF. The CDR3 nucleotides read TGCAGCGTTGTAGGGGACGGCCAAGAGACCCAGTACTTC.

This sequence joins TRBV19 and TRBJ1-1; TRBD1 matches 9 bases. The junction had 6 bases not matched to a gene; V was cut back by 5 bases and J by 5 bases. The CDR3 spans 14 residues. From germline, CDR1 is LNHDA and CDR2 SQIVND (reference sequence). CDR3 sequence: CASSPGQGRTEAFF. In nucleotides, the CDR3 is TGTGCCAGTAGTCCGGGACAGGGAAGGACTGAAGCTTTCTTT.

The sample holds many counts of this clonotype. This rearrangement joins TRBV16 to TRBJ2-1; weak D call: TRBD2 (6 bases). The V and J ends lost 1 base and 6 bases respectively, with 10 bases between them. The CDR3 is made up of 14 amino acids. Germline assignment: CDR1 KGHSY and CDR2 FQNENV. In nucleotides, the CDR3 is TGTGCCAGCAGCCAATTCGGGGGTATCAATGAGCAGTTCTTC. This translates into CASSQFGGINEQFF.

There are many counts of this clonotype. The chain links TRBV5-1 to TRBJ1-5; tentative D call: TRBD1 (6 bases). Trimming took off 4 bases at V and 3 bases at J, with 14 bases between the two ends. The germline V gene encodes CDR1 SGHRS and CDR2 YFSETQ. CDR3 length: 15 amino acids. CDR3 DNA sequence: TGCGCCAGCAGCCCGTCAGGGGCCCCCAATCAGCCCCAGCATTTT. This encodes CASSPSGAPNQPQHF.

This clonotype was seen a handful of times. The V gene is TRBV5-6, the J gene TRBJ1-1, with no clear D. The CDR3 has 12 residues. The V gene's germline CDR1 is SGHDT and CDR2 YYEEEE. V was clipped by 2 bases and J by 3 bases, with 5 bases between them. CDR3 region: CASSFTDTEAFF. CDR3 bases: TGTGCCAGCAGCTTTACGGACACTGAAGCTTTCTTT.

The chain recombines TRBV25-1 with TRBJ2-7; TRBD1 might be the D (6 bases). The V gene's germline CDR1 is MGHDK and CDR2 SYGVNS. Trimming left V 3 bases short and J 6 bases short, with 9 bases between. The CDR3 has 12 residues. CDR3 coding DNA: TGTGCCAGCAGTGAGTGGGGGCTCGAGCAGTACTTC. It is translated as CASSEWGLEQYF.

This chain connects TRBV4-1 to TRBJ2-5; TRBD1 aligns across 8 bases. The CDR3 loop spans 14 amino acids. The junction had 4 bases not matched to a gene; V was cut back by 4 bases and J by 3 bases. From germline, CDR1 is MGHRA and CDR2 YSYEKL. The CDR3 loop is CASSLGQGKETQYF. Written as DNA, the CDR3 is TGCGCCAGCAGCCTCGGACAGGGAAAAGAGACCCAGTACTTC.

This clonotype has at least ten counts. The chain recombines TRBV10-3 with TRBJ2-3; D is possibly TRBD1 or TRBD2 (5 bases each). CDR1 and CDR2 from the germline V gene are ENHRY and SYGVKD. Trimming left V 7 bases short and J 2 bases short, with 13 bases between. This CDR3 is 14 amino acids long. CDR3 nucleotide sequence: TGTGCCATCACCAGGGAGTCTGCCACAGATACGCAGTATTTT. Translation: CAITRESATDTQYF.

This clonotype was found many times. V is TRBV27 and J is TRBJ2-5, with TRBD2 identical over 9 bases. Germline V gene data show CDR1 as MNHEY and CDR2 as SMNVEV (reference sequence). V was pared by 5 bases and J by 0 bases, with 4 bases of the junction left unmatched. This CDR3 spans 15 amino acids. CDR3 residues: CASSPGLADQETQYF. CDR3 nucleotides: TGTGCCAGCAGTCCGGGACTAGCAGACCAAGAGACCCAGTACTTC.

This clonotype has only a few counts. The V and J genes are TRBV7-9 and TRBJ2-5; D ambiguous. Germline V gene lookup returns CDR1 SEHNR and CDR2 FQNEAQ (reference sequence). The V and J ends lost 5 bases and 0 bases respectively, with 16 bases between them. CDR3 length: 16 residues. In nucleotides, the CDR3 is TGTGCCAGCAGCACTCTAACTGGTGTCAACCAAGAGACCCAGTACTTC. It yields the protein CASSTLTGVNQETQYF.

There are many counts of this clonotype. The J gene is TRBJ2-7, the V gene TRBV7-9, with TRBD2 identical over 7 bases. The CDR3 runs 14 residues. After removal of 6 bases from V and 3 bases from J, the junction contained 8 bases not matched to a gene. Germline CDR1 and CDR2: SEHNR and FQNEAQ (reference sequence). CDR3 in DNA: TGTGCCAGCAGTCCTCGGGGAGGGCTCTACGAGCAGTACGTC. Its translation is CASSPRGGLYEQYV.

CDR3 in amino acids: CASSPTETSYNEQFF. CDR3 sequence (DNA): TGTGCCAGCTCACCTACCGAAACATCCTACAATGAGCAGTTCTTC. J is TRBJ2-1 and V is TRBV18; D is uncertain. Germline CDR1 and CDR2: KGHSH and LQKENI. Deletions cut 3 bases from V and 1 base from J, with 10 bases between. The CDR3 spans 15 residues.

V and J are TRBV19 and TRBJ1-1; D call uncertain. The CDR3 totals 13 residues. The germline gives CDR1 LNHDA, CDR2 SQIVND (reference sequence). Trimming shortened V by 7 bases and J by 0 bases, and 9 bases separated the two germline ends. CDR3 residues: CASTFGMNTEAFF. The CDR3 DNA sequence: TGTGCCAGTACCTTTGGGATGAACACTGAAGCTTTCTTT.

This clonotype has more than one count but fewer than ten. The genes are TRBV4-2 and TRBJ1-2; D is unclear. The ends were cut back, 0 bases at V and 2 bases at J, with 1 base in the middle. Germline CDR1 LGHNA, CDR2 YNFKEQ. The CDR3 length is 12 residues. Here the CDR3 DNA reads TGTGCCAGCAGCCAAGACAACTATGGCTACACCTTC. Translation gives CASSQDNYGYTF.

The rearrangement links TRBV7-8 to TRBJ2-1; 7 positions agree with TRBD2. V dropped 4 bases and J dropped 7; count of bases not matched to a gene: 7. From germline, CDR1 is SGHVS and CDR2 FQNEAQ. This CDR3 is built from 14 residues. The CDR3 DNA sequence: TGTGCCAGCAGCTGGACTAGAACGGAGAATGAGCAGTTCTTC. Translated: CASSWTRTENEQFF.

This clonotype turned up a few times. This rearrangement joins TRBV24-1 to TRBJ1-1; D is uncertain. Germline V gene sequence: CDR1 KGHDR, CDR2 SFDVKD. V lost 3 bases to trimming and J lost 1 base, with 5 bases between them. This CDR3 comprises 13 residues. This CDR3 reads CATSDLQNTEAFF. Written as DNA, the CDR3 is TGTGCCACCAGTGATCTGCAGAACACTGAAGCTTTCTTT.

This clonotype was seen more than once but under ten times. The chain uses TRBV7-9 and TRBJ2-7, with a tentative D call TRBD1 (6 bases). CDR1 is SEHNR, CDR2 FQNEAQ, per germline (reference sequence). Between the trimmed V and J ends, which lost 5 bases and 5 bases, there was a span of 13 bases. The CDR3 loop spans 13 amino acids. The CDR3 DNA is TGTGCCAGCAGCCTAACAGGGCTGGACGAGCAGTACTTC. As protein: CASSLTGLDEQYF.

The V gene is TRBV11-2, the J gene TRBJ2-7; D gene unclear. The germline CDR1 and CDR2 sequences are SGHAT and FQNNGV. This CDR3 region has 14 residues. V was trimmed by 4 bases and J by 2 bases, leaving 12 bases between them. DNA of the CDR3: TGTGCCAGCAGCTCGAGCACCAACACCTACGAGCAGTACGTC. This codes for CASSSSTNTYEQYV.

At least ten counts were recorded for this clonotype. The rearrangement joins TRBV12-3 or TRBV12-4 to TRBJ2-1; weak D call: TRBD2 (5 bases). Trimming took off 6 bases at V and 10 bases at J, with 19 bases between the two ends. This CDR3 has 14 residues. The CDR3 reads CASRPYGEFGEQFF. In nucleotides, the CDR3 is TGTGCCAGCAGACCCTACGGGGAGTTTGGGGAGCAGTTCTTC.

The table lists this clonotype with a few counts. V and J are TRBV10-2 and TRBJ2-7, with D uncertain. Germline CDR1 reads WSHSY; CDR2 reads SAAADI. This CDR3 is built from 13 residues. V lost 7 bases and J lost 2, with 12 bases in between. CDR3 protein: CASNQSLTYEQYV. The CDR3 DNA sequence: TGCGCCAGCAACCAGTCCCTCACCTACGAGCAGTACGTC.

The sample holds many counts of this clonotype. The genes are TRBV7-9 and TRBJ2-1; no clear D gene. Germline V gene sequence: CDR1 SEHNR, CDR2 FQNEAQ (reference sequence). The CDR3 consists of 11 residues. V lost 5 bases and J 5 bases, leaving 4 bases between the germline ends. As DNA, the CDR3 is TGTGCCAGCAGCGTAAACAATGAGCAGTTCTTC. Amino acid sequence: CASSVNNEQFF.

V and J are TRBV5-1 and TRBJ1-5; D is possibly TRBD1 (6 bases). The length of the CDR3 is 15 residues. Trimming took off 4 bases at V and 0 bases at J, with 11 bases between the two ends. Per germline, CDR1 SGHRS and CDR2 YFSETQ. CDR3 sequence: CASSPTGTSNQPQHF. The CDR3 nucleotides read TGCGCCAGCAGCCCTACAGGGACTAGCAATCAGCCCCAGCATTTT.

This clonotype was detected a few times. The chain recombines TRBV5-6 with TRBJ2-3; 10 bases align to TRBD2. This CDR3 contains 16 residues. CDR1 and CDR2 from the germline V gene are SGHDT and YYEEEE. The trim removed 1 base at V and 3 bases at J, leaving 5 bases unmatched. In nucleotides, the CDR3 is TGTGCCAGCAGCTTGCCGTCTAGCGGGAGTACAGATACGCAGTATTTT. Amino acid sequence: CASSLPSSGSTDTQYF.

The chain joins TRBV19 to TRBJ2-5; tentatively, D is TRBD2 (5 bases). This CDR3 is built from 13 residues. Trimming shortened V by 2 bases and J by 5 bases, and 9 bases separated the two germline ends. The germline V gene has CDR1 LNHDA and CDR2 SQIVND (reference sequence). This chain's CDR3 is CASSISGVETQYF. The CDR3 coding sequence is TGTGCCAGTAGTATATCCGGGGTGGAGACCCAGTACTTC.

In its sample, this clonotype was seen many times. The V and J genes are TRBV24-1 and TRBJ2-3; D could derive from TRBD1 or TRBD2 (5 bases each). Trimming removed 7 bases from V and 4 bases from J, with 14 bases in between. The CDR3 length is 14 residues. Germline CDR1 reads KGHDR; CDR2 reads SFDVKD. As DNA, the CDR3 is TGTGCCACCAGCGGGACGGTTGGATCAGATACGCAGTATTTT. Its translation is CATSGTVGSDTQYF.

This clonotype was seen more than once but under ten times. This sequence joins TRBV7-6 and TRBJ2-3; TRBD2 aligns across 10 bases. V lost 3 bases to trimming and J lost 4 bases; unmatched junction nucleotides: 16. Germline CDR1 is SGHVS and CDR2 is FNYEAQ. The CDR3 has 19 residues. CDR3 nucleotides: TGTGCCAGCAGCTTTCCCCCAGCGGGAGGGCCAAAGAAAGCAGATACGCAGTATTTT. This encodes CASSFPPAGGPKKADTQYF. Full variable domain (rest looked up from reference TRBV7-6 and TRBJ2-3): GAGVSQSPRYKVTKRGQDVALRCDPISGHVSLYWYRQALGQGPEFLTYFNYEAQQDKSGLPNDRFSAERPEGSISTLTIQRTEQRDSAMYRCASSFPPAGGPKKADTQYFGPGTRLTVL.

This clonotype has a count of ten or more. The chain couples TRBV27 to TRBJ1-6, with D hard to call. V was pared by 3 bases and J by 5 bases, with 8 bases between. Germline assignment: CDR1 MNHEY and CDR2 SMNVEV (reference sequence). The CDR3 contains 14 residues. CDR3 in DNA: TGTGCCAGCAGTTTTGGTGCAGATAATTCACCCCTCCACTTT. This gives the protein CASSFGADNSPLHF.

This clonotype was observed a handful of times. The chain has TRBV20-1 and TRBJ2-7; D is perhaps TRBD1 (6 bases). Trimming took off 2 bases at V and 2 bases at J, with 16 bases between the two ends. The CDR3 extends over 15 amino acids. The germline V gene has CDR1 DFQATT and CDR2 SNEGSKA (reference sequence). CDR3: CSARSQQGFPYEQYV. For the CDR3, the DNA is TGCAGTGCTAGATCCCAACAGGGATTTCCCTACGAGCAGTACGTC.